These 20 T cell receptor beta chains were all obtained from the same sample, sequenced in a study of immune cell composition in non-small cell lung cancer (dated by TCRdb to about 2017). Normal lung samples came from the same patient and were non-adjacent lung tissue collected as far from the tumour as possible, with a minimum distance of 3 cm. To prepare the library, the immunoSEQ multiplex PCR assay was applied. TCRdb provides this immuneACCESS table in a form limited to in-frame rearrangements. Some clones are lacking; in checked studies, under half of them reflect an unresolved V gene, and why the rest are absent is not known. The sample yields some 3,000 clones; around 79% were counted once. Under 30% of the sample belongs to the ten largest clones. Sequencing used non-adjacent lung tissue. These receptors were obtained from a human donor with non-small cell lung cancer.

The J gene is TRBJ1-1, the V gene TRBV7-4; D is possibly TRBD1 (6 bases). This CDR3 is 16 amino acids long. Trimming took off 4 bases at V and 6 bases at J, with 21 bases between the two ends. Germline V gene sequence: CDR1 SGHVT, CDR2 SQSDAQ. The CDR3 sequence is CASSSENRVSFPEAFF. As DNA, the CDR3 is TGTGCCAGCAGCTCCGAAAACAGGGTTAGTTTTCCTGAAGCTTTCTTT. Filled out from reference TRBV7-4 and TRBJ1-1, the complete variable domain reads GAGVSQSPRYKVAKRGRDVALRCDSISGHVTLYWYRQTLGQGSEVLTYSQSDAQRDKSGRPSGRFSAERPERSVSTLKIQRTEQGDSAVYLCASSSENRVSFPEAFFGQGTRLTVV.

V gene TRBV5-4 combines with J gene TRBJ2-3; 13 bases are a match to TRBD2. The CDR3 is 18 residues long. Looked up from germline, CDR1 is SGHNT and CDR2 is YYREEE (reference sequence). The J segment lost 4 bases and the V segment lost 4 bases, leaving 12 bases of the junction unmatched. The CDR3 loop reads CASSRGTSGNIGADTQYF. CDR3 DNA sequence: TGTGCCAGCAGCCGGGGGACTAGCGGGAATATCGGTGCAGATACGCAGTATTTT.

V is TRBV4-1 and J is TRBJ2-7; D possibly corresponds to TRBD1 (6 bases). Per germline, CDR1 MGHRA and CDR2 YSYEKL. This CDR3 has 15 residues. Trimming removed 0 bases at V and 8 bases at J, with 17 bases between. CDR3 residues: CASSQEGAGATKQYF. The CDR3 nucleotides are TGCGCCAGCAGCCAAGAAGGGGCAGGGGCTACGAAGCAGTACTTC.

This clone was seen only once. A read error may account for a junction end that differs from germline. This chain connects TRBV19 to TRBJ2-1; 7 bases are a match to TRBD1. Germline V gene sequence: CDR1 LNHDA, CDR2 SQIVND (reference sequence). The CDR3 totals 12 residues. The CDR3 nucleotides are TGTGTCAGTAGGTTAGACAGGGCAGAGCAGTTCTTC. It specifies CVSRLDRAEQFF. Using reference TRBV19 and TRBJ2-1 for the parts outside the CDR3, the full variable domain is DGGITQSPKYLFRKEGQNVTLSCEQNLNHDAMYWYRQDPGQGLRLIYYSQIVNDFQKGDIAEGYSVSREKKESFPLTVTSAQKNPTAFYLCVSRLDRAEQFFGPGTRLTVL.

The rearrangement links TRBV19 to TRBJ2-5, with 7 bases fitting TRBD1. Germline V gene lookup returns CDR1 LNHDA and CDR2 SQIVND (reference sequence). This CDR3 region has 15 residues. With 5 bases clipped from V and 2 bases from J, the junction kept 8 bases outside the gene matches. As DNA, the CDR3 is TGTGCCAGTAGTCCTACAGGGGCTCGTCAAGAGACCCAGTACTTC. Protein sequence: CASSPTGARQETQYF. Full variable domain (missing parts from reference TRBV19 and TRBJ2-5): DGGITQSPKYLFRKEGQNVTLSCEQNLNHDAMYWYRQDPGQGLRLIYYSQIVNDFQKGDIAEGYSVSREKKESFPLTVTSAQKNPTAFYLCASSPTGARQETQYFGPGTRLLVL.

V is TRBV4-2 and J is TRBJ2-1; D might be TRBD2 (6 bases). Germline V lookup: CDR1 LGHNA, CDR2 YNFKEQ. V lost 5 bases, J lost 11 bases, and 10 bases lay in between. This CDR3 is 11 amino acids long. DNA of the CDR3: TGTGCCAGCAGCTATAGCGGAAAGCAGTTCTTC. Encoded protein: CASSYSGKQFF.

The genes are TRBV4-3 and TRBJ1-2, with a weak D call TRBD1 (6 bases). This CDR3 spans 15 amino acids. From germline, CDR1 is LGHNA and CDR2 YSLEER. V shed 0 bases and J shed 0 bases, with 8 bases lying between them. The CDR3 loop is CASSQDGTTNYGYTF. As DNA, the CDR3 is TGCGCCAGCAGCCAAGATGGGACAACTAACTATGGCTACACCTTC.

This clone turned up a few times. The chain uses TRBV4-1 and TRBJ2-3, with 10 bases that match TRBD2. Germline V gene sequence: CDR1 MGHRA, CDR2 YSYEKL. V shed 1 base, J shed 1 base, and the junction held 2 bases outside the gene matches. This CDR3 spans 16 amino acids. CDR3 DNA: TGCGCCAGCAGCCAAGGTCTAGCGGGGGGCACAGATACGCAGTATTTT. Translation: CASSQGLAGGTDTQYF.

The chain recombines TRBV5-1 with TRBJ2-1; TRBD1 might be the D (7 bases). The V gene lost 4 bases and the J gene lost 4 bases, with 15 bases spanning the gap. In germline, CDR1 is SGHRS, CDR2 YFSETQ. There are 15 residues in the CDR3. The CDR3 sequence is CASSVGGTEYNEQFF. Written as DNA, the CDR3 is TGCGCCAGCAGCGTAGGGGGGACAGAGTACAATGAGCAGTTCTTC.

Written as DNA, the CDR3 is TGTGCCTGGAGTCCACAACACTATGGCTACACCTTC. It specifies CAWSPQHYGYTF. This chain links TRBV30 with TRBJ1-2; D is unresolved. The CDR3 is 12 amino acids. Between the trimmed V and J ends, which lost 2 bases and 3 bases, there was a span of 7 bases. CDR1 and CDR2 (germline): GTSNPN, SVGIG (reference sequence).

The V and J genes are TRBV10-2 and TRBJ1-1; D is undetermined. The length of the CDR3 is 13 residues. V lost 0 bases to trimming and J lost 5 bases, with 7 bases between them. From germline, CDR1 is WSHSY and CDR2 SAAADI. This CDR3 reads CASSESRATEAFF. CDR3 bases: TGCGCCAGCAGTGAGTCGAGAGCTACTGAAGCTTTCTTT.

The V call is TRBV6-1, the J call TRBJ2-3; 8 bases align to TRBD2. CDR1 is MNHNS and CDR2 is SASEGT in the germline V gene. V trimming: 2 bases; J trimming: 1 base; junction bases outside the gene matches: 11. This CDR3 region has 18 residues. CDR3 amino acids: CASSERTRGGLGTDTQYF. In nucleotides, the CDR3 is TGTGCCAGCAGTGAAAGGACACGGGGGGGTTTGGGCACAGATACGCAGTATTTT.

The chain has TRBV6-4 and TRBJ1-1, with D hard to call. V gave up 6 bases and J gave up 0 bases, with 17 bases separating them. The CDR3 extends over 16 amino acids. The germline gives CDR1 MRHNA, CDR2 SNTAGT. CDR3 amino acids: CASRHYRISMNTEAFF. In DNA form, the CDR3 reads TGTGCCAGCAGGCATTACAGAATTTCCATGAACACTGAAGCTTTCTTT.

The chain recombines TRBV19 with TRBJ2-7, with D perhaps TRBD1 (6 bases). Germline assignment: CDR1 LNHDA and CDR2 SQIVND (reference sequence). The V gene lost 5 bases and the J gene lost 3 bases, with 8 bases spanning the gap. The CDR3 has 12 amino acids. As DNA, the CDR3 is TGTGCCAGTAGTCTACAGGGCTACGAGCAGTACTTC. Residues: CASSLQGYEQYF. Full variable domain (outside the CDR3, taken from reference TRBV19 and TRBJ2-7): DGGITQSPKYLFRKEGQNVTLSCEQNLNHDAMYWYRQDPGQGLRLIYYSQIVNDFQKGDIAEGYSVSREKKESFPLTVTSAQKNPTAFYLCASSLQGYEQYFGPGTRLTVT.

The chain couples TRBV7-2 to TRBJ2-1; 10 bases align to TRBD2. CDR1 and CDR2 (germline): SGHTA, FQGNSA. J lost 1 base, V lost 1 base, and 4 bases had no gene match. The CDR3 is made up of 17 amino acids. The CDR3 is CASSLGWTSGSYNEQFF. In DNA form, the CDR3 reads TGTGCCAGCAGCTTAGGGTGGACTAGCGGTTCCTACAATGAGCAGTTCTTC.

The chain joins TRBV5-1 to TRBJ1-2; 8 bases line up with TRBD1. Per the germline V gene, CDR1 is SGHRS and CDR2 is YFSETQ. The CDR3 runs 14 residues. J lost 1 base, V lost 4 bases, and 3 bases had no gene match. DNA for the CDR3: TGCGCCAGCAGCCCTGACAGGGGTAACTATGGCTACACCTTC. Protein product: CASSPDRGNYGYTF.

This clone was seen just once. The chain couples TRBV6-1 to TRBJ2-3; 14 positions match TRBD2. The length of the CDR3 is 15 residues. The ends lost 5 bases at V and 4 bases at J; junction bases unmatched: 2. Looked up from germline, CDR1 is MNHNS and CDR2 is SASEGT. CDR3 in DNA: TGTGCCAGCAGTCTGACTAGCGGGGGGGCAGATACGCAGTATTTT. Protein product: CASSLTSGGADTQYF.

This clone occurred a few times. The J gene is TRBJ2-1, the V gene TRBV5-6; no firm D call. CDR3 length: 16 residues. Germline-derived CDR1 and CDR2 are SGHDT and YYEEEE. The V end was cut by 0 bases, the J end by 3 bases, with 13 bases between. The DNA of the CDR3 is TGTGCCAGCAGCTTGGCCTTAGGTACTATCTACAATGAGCAGTTCTTC. Its protein is CASSLALGTIYNEQFF.

The chain carries TRBV28 and TRBJ1-3; 7 bases are shared with TRBD1. V shed 7 bases and J 0 bases; nucleotides not matched to a gene: 9. CDR3 length equals 16 residues. CDR1 MDHEN and CDR2 SYDVKM come from the germline V gene. The CDR3 DNA reads as TGTGCCAGCACCACGACAGGGTCGAGCTCTGGAAACACCATATATTTT. Translation: CASTTTGSSSGNTIYF.

This chain links TRBV10-3 with TRBJ1-1; tentative D call: TRBD1 (6 bases). CDR3 size: 15 residues. From germline, CDR1 is ENHRY and CDR2 SYGVKD. Trimming left V 0 bases short and J 1 base short, with 9 bases between. This CDR3 reads CAISESRQANTEAFF. CDR3 sequence (DNA): TGTGCCATCAGTGAGTCGAGACAGGCGAACACTGAAGCTTTCTTT.